This record looks at one T cell receptor (beta chain) sequence and its context. The antigen is unknown. Assay: immunoSEQ multiplex PCR; the TCRdb copy retains only in-frame clones and omits some. This sample has tens of thousands of clones, with about nine tenths found just once. The data originate from a study of cytotoxic CD8 clonotypes in ibrutinib-treated CLL. Study background: Response samples followed a median about 12 months of treatment, range 6 to 36.

Regarding the study as a whole: Patients had baseline clonality above age-matched healthy donors, and this clonality moved with circulating CD8+ T-cell counts.

Germline trimming cut 5 bases from V and 4 bases from J; bases unmatched to any gene: 7. Germline V CDR1 and CDR2: SQVTM, ANQGSEA. The CDR3 extends over 14 amino acids. The source of this sequence is a human donor with chronic lymphocytic leukemia. Sequenced here: PBMCs, sampled after 12 months of ibrutinib treatment. The genes are TRBV29-1 and TRBJ2-2; 7 bases are a match to TRBD1. The CDR3 DNA is TGCAGCGTTCGAGGACAGGATAGCACCGGGGAGCTGTTTTTT. Amino acid sequence: CSVRGQDSTGELFF.